This T cell receptor (beta chain) comes out of a study of cytomegalovirus exposure and HLA in healthy donors. Turning to this clone: Its antigen is currently unknown.

Trimming pared 1 base from V and 4 bases from J, leaving 19 bases between. The CDR3 sequence is 17 residues long. The germline V gene encodes CDR1 SGHTA and CDR2 FQGNSA. The PCR employed 60 Vbeta primers together with 13 Jbeta primers. Here immunoSEQ multiplex PCR was the method, and the copy in TCRdb shows in-frame clones only, minus some. In the table there are over 85,000 clones, 65% to 85% of which are singletons. Study conclusions and caveats: Most TCRs appeared rarely, but some public TCRs recurred in many donors.

V usage is TRBV7-2 and J usage is TRBJ2-5, with D possibly matching TRBD2 (7 bases). The source is a man aged 25 to 45 in good health and CMV-seropositive. Sequenced input: PBMCs. CDR3 nucleotides: TGTGCCAGCAGCTTAGGGTCGACGGGGGGCTCTGGAGAGACCCAGTACTTC. It specifies CASSLGSTGGSGETQYF.